These T cell receptor beta chains were read from a single sample in a study of blood T cell repertoires in COVID-19. Only in-frame clones appear in the TCRdb table, and some are missing; sequencing was by immunoSEQ multiplex PCR. The sample consists of more than 100,000 clones, roughly 87% of them appearing once. Sequences were obtained from peripheral blood. These receptors were obtained from a human donor in a cohort sampled during active COVID-19. Each CDR3 is given with its conserved first and last residue. D genes are given only for firm matches. Some rows have no size entry. The others give once, few or many, or a class for an expanded clone.

abundance: -; d_gene: TRBD1; j_gene: TRBJ1-5; v_gene: TRBV5-1; CDR3aa: CASSPGTGGGGLLEQNQPQHF; CDR3nt: TGCGCCAGCAGCCCGGGGACAGGGGGCGGCGGGTTGCTTGAACAAAATCAGCCCCAGCATTTT
abundance: -; d_gene: TRBD1; j_gene: TRBJ2-7; v_gene: TRBV5-6; CDR3aa: CASSYGTGSYEQYF; CDR3nt: TGTGCCAGCAGCTATGGGACAGGGTCCTACGAGCAGTACTTC
abundance: -; d_gene: TRBD2; j_gene: TRBJ2-7; v_gene: TRBV5-5; CDR3aa: CASSWGEGSYEQYF; CDR3nt: TGTGCCAGCAGCTGGGGGGAGGGCTCCTACGAGCAGTACTTC
abundance: -; d_gene: -; j_gene: TRBJ2-1; v_gene: TRBV19; CDR3aa: CASSQKLAHEQFF; CDR3nt: TGTGCCAGTAGTCAAAAGCTAGCTCATGAGCAGTTCTTC
abundance: -; d_gene: TRBD1; j_gene: TRBJ2-7; v_gene: TRBV24-1; CDR3aa: CATSDSGRGHEQYF; CDR3nt: TGTGCCACCAGTGATTCTGGCAGGGGGCACGAGCAGTACTTC
abundance: -; d_gene: TRBD2; j_gene: TRBJ2-3; v_gene: TRBV5-4; CDR3aa: CASSSGLAGIGDTQYF; CDR3nt: TGTGCCAGCAGCTCAGGACTAGCGGGGATCGGAGATACGCAGTATTTT
abundance: few; d_gene: -; j_gene: TRBJ1-2; v_gene: TRBV7-9; CDR3aa: CASSLGGGLGSYTF; CDR3nt: TGTGCCAGCAGCTTAGGAGGAGGCCTCGGGAGCTACACCTTC
abundance: -; d_gene: TRBD1; j_gene: TRBJ2-7; v_gene: TRBV5-6; CDR3aa: CASSQILRGQGREEQYF; CDR3nt: TGTGCCAGCAGCCAAATACTCCGGGGACAGGGGCGCGAGGAGCAGTACTTC
abundance: -; d_gene: -; j_gene: TRBJ2-2; v_gene: TRBV28; CDR3aa: CATSLEPTGELFF; CDR3nt: TGTGCCACCTCTTTGGAGCCCACCGGGGAGCTGTTTTTT
abundance: -; d_gene: -; j_gene: TRBJ1-1; v_gene: TRBV6-5; CDR3aa: CASSRNTEAFF; CDR3nt: TGTGCCAGCAGCAGGAACACTGAAGCTTTCTTT
abundance: -; d_gene: TRBD1; j_gene: TRBJ2-1; v_gene: TRBV5-1; CDR3aa: CASSLAMTGVAYNEQFF; CDR3nt: TGCGCCAGCAGCTTGGCCATGACAGGGGTAGCGTACAATGAGCAGTTCTTC
abundance: few; d_gene: -; j_gene: TRBJ1-1; v_gene: TRBV21-1; CDR3aa: CASSKAHQFISEAFF; CDR3nt: TGTGCCAGCAGCAAAGCCCACCAGTTTATTTCTGAAGCTTTCTTT
abundance: -; d_gene: -; j_gene: TRBJ1-5; v_gene: TRBV28; CDR3aa: CASSLIPSGLSNQPQHF; CDR3nt: TGTGCCAGCAGTTTGATCCCCTCAGGGCTGAGCAATCAGCCCCAGCATTTT
abundance: -; d_gene: TRBD2; j_gene: TRBJ2-5; v_gene: TRBV5-1; CDR3aa: CASSLDTSGSSATQYF; CDR3nt: TGCGCCAGCAGCTTGGACACCAGCGGGAGTTCGGCGACCCAGTACTTC
abundance: -; d_gene: TRBD2; j_gene: TRBJ2-1; v_gene: TRBV2; CDR3aa: CASSDSAGGAYNEQFF; CDR3nt: TGTGCCAGCAGTGACTCAGCGGGGGGCGCCTACAATGAGCAGTTCTTC
abundance: -; d_gene: -; j_gene: TRBJ1-5; v_gene: TRBV19; CDR3aa: CASHPRLSGQPQHF; CDR3nt: TGTGCCTCTCATCCACGATTATCGGGTCAGCCCCAGCATTTT
abundance: -; d_gene: -; j_gene: TRBJ2-5; v_gene: TRBV29-1; CDR3aa: CSHKNLHQETQYF; CDR3nt: TGCAGCCATAAGAACCTACACCAAGAGACCCAGTACTTC
abundance: -; d_gene: -; j_gene: TRBJ2-7; v_gene: TRBV11-2; CDR3aa: CASSFERSPSYEQYF; CDR3nt: TGTGCCAGCAGCTTCGAGCGGAGCCCATCCTACGAGCAGTACTTC
abundance: -; d_gene: TRBD2; j_gene: TRBJ2-1; v_gene: TRBV7-9; CDR3aa: CASSLASSGRYGEQFF; CDR3nt: TGTGCCAGCAGCCTAGCATCTAGCGGGAGGTACGGTGAGCAGTTCTTC
abundance: -; d_gene: TRBD2; j_gene: TRBJ2-3; v_gene: TRBV4-2; CDR3aa: CASSQAGLDLADTQYF; CDR3nt: TGTGCCAGCAGCCAAGCGGGACTAGACCTCGCAGATACGCAGTATTTT
abundance: -; d_gene: TRBD2; j_gene: TRBJ2-7; v_gene: TRBV7-9; CDR3aa: CASSLASGEIYEQYF; CDR3nt: TGTGCCAGCAGCTTAGCTAGCGGGGAGATCTACGAGCAGTACTTC
abundance: -; d_gene: TRBD1; j_gene: TRBJ2-7; v_gene: TRBV28; CDR3aa: CASSQDPGQGYEQYF; CDR3nt: TGTGCCAGCAGTCAAGATCCGGGACAGGGCTACGAGCAGTACTTC
abundance: -; d_gene: -; j_gene: TRBJ2-3; v_gene: TRBV10-3; CDR3aa: CAISESEGYTQYF; CDR3nt: TGTGCCATCAGTGAGTCGGAGGGTTATACGCAGTATTTT
abundance: once; d_gene: -; j_gene: TRBJ2-5; v_gene: TRBV24-1; CDR3aa: CATSEFKFGGQETQYF; CDR3nt: TGTGCCACCAGTGAATTTAAGTTCGGGGGTCAAGAGACCCAGTACTTC
abundance: -; d_gene: TRBD2; j_gene: TRBJ2-3; v_gene: TRBV28; CDR3aa: CASSSRGTRGGRADTQYF; CDR3nt: TGTGCCAGCAGTTCCCGGGGTACACGGGGGGGCCGGGCAGATACGCAGTATTTT
abundance: -; d_gene: TRBD1; j_gene: TRBJ1-1; v_gene: TRBV7-3; CDR3aa: CASSLAGTGEAFF; CDR3nt: TGTGCCAGCAGCTTAGCCGGGACAGGCGAAGCTTTCTTT